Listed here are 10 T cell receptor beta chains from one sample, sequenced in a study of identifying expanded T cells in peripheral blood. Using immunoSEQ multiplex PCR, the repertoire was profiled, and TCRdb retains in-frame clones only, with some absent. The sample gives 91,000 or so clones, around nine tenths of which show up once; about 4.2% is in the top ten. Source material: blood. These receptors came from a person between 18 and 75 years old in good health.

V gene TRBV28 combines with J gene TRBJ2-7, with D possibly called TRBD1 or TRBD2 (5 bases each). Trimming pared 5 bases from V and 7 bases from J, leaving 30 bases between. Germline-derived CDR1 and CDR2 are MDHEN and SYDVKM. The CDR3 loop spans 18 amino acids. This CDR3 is CASSPLRSEGMPSREQYF. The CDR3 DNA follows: TGTGCCAGCAGTCCCCTCAGAAGTGAGGGGATGCCTTCTCGGGAGCAGTACTTC.

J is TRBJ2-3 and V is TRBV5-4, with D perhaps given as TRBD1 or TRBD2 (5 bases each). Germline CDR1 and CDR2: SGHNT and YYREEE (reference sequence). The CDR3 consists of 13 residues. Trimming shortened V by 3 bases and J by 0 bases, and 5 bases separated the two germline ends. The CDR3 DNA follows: TGTGCCAGCAGCTGGGACAGCACAGATACGCAGTATTTT. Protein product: CASSWDSTDTQYF.

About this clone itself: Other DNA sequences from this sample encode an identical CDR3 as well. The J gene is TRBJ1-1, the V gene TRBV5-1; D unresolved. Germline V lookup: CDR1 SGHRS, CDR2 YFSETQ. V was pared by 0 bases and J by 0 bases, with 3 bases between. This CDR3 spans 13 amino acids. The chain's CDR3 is CASSLVLNTEAFF. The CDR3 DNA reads TGCGCCAGCAGCTTGGTCCTGAACACTGAAGCTTTCTTT.

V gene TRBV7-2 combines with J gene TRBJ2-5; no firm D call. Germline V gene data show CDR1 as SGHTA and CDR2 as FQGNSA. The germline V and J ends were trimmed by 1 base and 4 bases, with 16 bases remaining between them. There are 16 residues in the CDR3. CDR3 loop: CASSLGLPPGGETQYF. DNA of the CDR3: TGTGCCAGCAGCTTAGGATTGCCTCCCGGCGGAGAGACCCAGTACTTC.

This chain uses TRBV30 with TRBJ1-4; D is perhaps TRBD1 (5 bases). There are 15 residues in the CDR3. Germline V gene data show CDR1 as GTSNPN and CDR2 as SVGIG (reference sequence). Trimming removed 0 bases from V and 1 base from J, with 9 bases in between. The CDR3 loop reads CAWSVLRGTNEKLFF. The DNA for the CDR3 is TGTGCCTGGAGTGTACTAAGGGGAACTAATGAAAAACTGTTTTTT.

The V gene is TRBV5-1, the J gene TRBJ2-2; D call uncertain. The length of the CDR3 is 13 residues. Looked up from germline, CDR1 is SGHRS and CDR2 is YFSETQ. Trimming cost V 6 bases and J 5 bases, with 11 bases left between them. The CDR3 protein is CASIFQETGELFF. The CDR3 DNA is TGCGCCAGCATTTTTCAGGAAACCGGGGAGCTGTTTTTT.

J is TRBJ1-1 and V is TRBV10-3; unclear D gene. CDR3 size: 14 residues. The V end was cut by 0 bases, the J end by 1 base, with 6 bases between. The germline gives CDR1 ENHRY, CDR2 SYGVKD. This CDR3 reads CAISESLKNTEAFF. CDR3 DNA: TGTGCCATCAGTGAGTCGCTAAAGAACACTGAAGCTTTCTTT.

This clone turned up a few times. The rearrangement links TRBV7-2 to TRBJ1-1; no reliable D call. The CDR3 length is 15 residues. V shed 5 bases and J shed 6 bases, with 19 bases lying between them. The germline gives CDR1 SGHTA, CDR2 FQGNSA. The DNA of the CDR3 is TGTGCCAGCAGCCCCCGAGGAGGATACAACGCTGAAGCTTTCTTT. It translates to CASSPRGGYNAEAFF.

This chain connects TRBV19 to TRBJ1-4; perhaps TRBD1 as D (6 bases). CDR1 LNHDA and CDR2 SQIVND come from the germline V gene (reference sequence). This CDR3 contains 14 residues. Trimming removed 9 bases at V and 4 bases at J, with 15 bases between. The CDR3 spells CASAGGSLNEKLFF. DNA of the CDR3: TGTGCCAGCGCCGGGGGCAGTCTTAATGAAAAACTGTTTTTT.

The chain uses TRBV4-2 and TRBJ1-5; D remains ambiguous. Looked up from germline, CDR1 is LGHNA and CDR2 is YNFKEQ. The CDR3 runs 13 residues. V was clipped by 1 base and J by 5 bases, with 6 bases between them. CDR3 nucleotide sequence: TGTGCCAGCAGCCAAGTAAAGGATCAGCCCCAGCATTTT. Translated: CASSQVKDQPQHF.